This section outlines one T cell receptor beta chain sequence together with its context. Its matching antigen is unknown. The data belong to a study of T cell responses to AZD1222 COVID-19 vaccine. Overall study: Timing groups of about 4 and about 12 weeks for second doses were pooled. Overall study results and limits: Donors were mostly white British, more females; clonal diversity possibly underestimated. Vaccine-associated CD4 TCRs ranged over spike, dominating at 160-218 and 743-854. In all cases, repertoires were sampled only after the peak T cell response.

Deletions cut 6 bases from V and 6 bases from J, with 20 bases between. This CDR3 spans 15 amino acids. The germline CDR1 and CDR2 sequences are LNHDA and SQIVND (reference sequence). Profiled with immunoSEQ multiplex PCR; TCRdb holds only in-frame clones, not every one. The sample lists around 89,000 clones; 86% were seen once. The source is an adult in good health. The chain couples TRBV19 to TRBJ1-2; possibly TRBD1 for D (6 bases). Here the sequenced sample was peripheral blood, taken on day 0 of AZD1222 vaccination. The DNA of the CDR3 is TGTGCCAGTAGCCCTAACCTAGGGGGGGCGAATGGCTACACCTTC. It codes for CASSPNLGGANGYTF.